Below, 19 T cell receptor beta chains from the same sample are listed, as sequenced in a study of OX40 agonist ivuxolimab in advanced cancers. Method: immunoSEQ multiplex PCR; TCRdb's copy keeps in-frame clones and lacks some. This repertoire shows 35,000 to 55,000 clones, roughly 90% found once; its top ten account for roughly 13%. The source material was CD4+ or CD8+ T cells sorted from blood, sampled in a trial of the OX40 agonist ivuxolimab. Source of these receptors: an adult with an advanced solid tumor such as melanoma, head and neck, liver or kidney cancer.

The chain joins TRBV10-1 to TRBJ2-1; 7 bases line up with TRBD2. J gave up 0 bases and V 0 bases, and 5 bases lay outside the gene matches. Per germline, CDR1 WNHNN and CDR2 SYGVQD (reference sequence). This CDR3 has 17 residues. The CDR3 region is CASSESPPSGSYNEQFF. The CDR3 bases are TGCGCCAGCAGTGAGTCCCCCCCTAGCGGCTCCTACAATGAGCAGTTCTTC.

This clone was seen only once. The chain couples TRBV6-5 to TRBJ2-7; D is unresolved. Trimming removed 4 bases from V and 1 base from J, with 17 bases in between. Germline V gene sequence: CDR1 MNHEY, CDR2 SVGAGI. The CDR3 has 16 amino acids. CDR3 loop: CASSSHPPTWSYEQYF. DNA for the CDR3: TGTGCCAGCAGTTCCCACCCCCCAACATGGTCCTACGAGCAGTACTTC.

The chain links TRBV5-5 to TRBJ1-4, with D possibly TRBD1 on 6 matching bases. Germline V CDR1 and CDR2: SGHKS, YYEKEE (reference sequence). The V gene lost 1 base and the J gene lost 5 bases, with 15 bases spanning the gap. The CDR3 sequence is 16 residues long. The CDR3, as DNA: TGTGCCAGCAGCTTGAACCCCTTAGGGGGGAATGAAAAACTGTTTTTT. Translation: CASSLNPLGGNEKLFF.

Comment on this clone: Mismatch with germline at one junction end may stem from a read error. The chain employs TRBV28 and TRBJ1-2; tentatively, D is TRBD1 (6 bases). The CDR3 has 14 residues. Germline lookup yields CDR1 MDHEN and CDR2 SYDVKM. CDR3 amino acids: CASSYREGFYRYTF. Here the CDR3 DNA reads TGTGCCAGCAGTTACAGGGAGGGGTTCTATCGCTACACCTTC.

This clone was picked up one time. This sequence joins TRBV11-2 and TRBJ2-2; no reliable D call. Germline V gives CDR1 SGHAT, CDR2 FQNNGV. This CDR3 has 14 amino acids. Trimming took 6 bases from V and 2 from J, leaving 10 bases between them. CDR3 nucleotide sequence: TGTGCCAGCAGGTACATATTCAACACCGGGGAGCTGTTTTTT. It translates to CASRYIFNTGELFF.

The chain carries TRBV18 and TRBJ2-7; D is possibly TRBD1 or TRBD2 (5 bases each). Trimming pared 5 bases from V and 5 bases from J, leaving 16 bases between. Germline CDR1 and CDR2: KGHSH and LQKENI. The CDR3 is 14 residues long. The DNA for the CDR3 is TGTGCCAGCTCAGCCGAAGGGACGTCTGACGAGCAGTACTTC. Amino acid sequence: CASSAEGTSDEQYF.

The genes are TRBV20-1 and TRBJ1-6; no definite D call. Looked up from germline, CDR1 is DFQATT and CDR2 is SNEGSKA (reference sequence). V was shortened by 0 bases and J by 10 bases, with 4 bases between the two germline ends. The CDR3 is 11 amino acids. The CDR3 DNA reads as TGCAGTGCTAGAGAGTTGTCACCCCTCCACTTT. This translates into CSARELSPLHF.

For the CDR3, the DNA is TGTGCCAGCAGCTTAGCCGCAGGCGCCTGGCAAGAGACCCAGTACTTC. Residues: CASSLAAGAWQETQYF. V and J are TRBV7-9 and TRBJ2-5; D is unclear. Germline V gene sequence: CDR1 SEHNR, CDR2 FQNEAQ (reference sequence). This CDR3 spans 16 amino acids. Trimming stripped 0 bases from V and 2 bases from J, with 13 bases between.

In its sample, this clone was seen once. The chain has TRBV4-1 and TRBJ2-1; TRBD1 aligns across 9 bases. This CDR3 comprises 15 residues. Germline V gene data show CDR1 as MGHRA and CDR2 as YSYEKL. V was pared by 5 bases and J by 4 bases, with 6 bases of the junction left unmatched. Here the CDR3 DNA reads TGCGCCAGCAGCTACCGGGACAGGGTATACAATGAGCAGTTCTTC. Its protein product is CASSYRDRVYNEQFF.

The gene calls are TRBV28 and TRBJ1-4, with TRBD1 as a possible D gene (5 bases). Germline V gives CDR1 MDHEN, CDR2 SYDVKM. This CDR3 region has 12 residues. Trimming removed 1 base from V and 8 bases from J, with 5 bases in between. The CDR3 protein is CASSLSGEKLFF. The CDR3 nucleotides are TGTGCCAGCAGTTTATCAGGGGAAAAACTGTTTTTT. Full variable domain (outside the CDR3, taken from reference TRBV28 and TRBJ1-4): DVKVTQSSRYLVKRTGEKVFLECVQDMDHENMFWYRQDPGLGLRLIYFSYDVKMKEKGDIPEGYSVSREKKERFSLILESASTNQTSMYLCASSLSGEKLFFGSGTQLSVL.

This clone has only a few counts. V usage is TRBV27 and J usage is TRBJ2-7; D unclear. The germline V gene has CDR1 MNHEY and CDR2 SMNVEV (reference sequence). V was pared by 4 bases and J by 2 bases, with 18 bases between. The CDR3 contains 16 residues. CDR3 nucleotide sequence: TGTGCCAGCAGTTCATTGGTAAGCGAGACCCCCTACGAGCAGTACTTC. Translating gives CASSSLVSETPYEQYF.

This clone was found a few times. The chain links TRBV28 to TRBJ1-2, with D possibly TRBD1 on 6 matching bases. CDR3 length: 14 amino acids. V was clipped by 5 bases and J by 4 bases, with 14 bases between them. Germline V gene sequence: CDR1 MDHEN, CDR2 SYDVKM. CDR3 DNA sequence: TGTGCCAGCAGTCTGGGACTAGGGGGCTATGGCTACACCTTC. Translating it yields CASSLGLGGYGYTF.

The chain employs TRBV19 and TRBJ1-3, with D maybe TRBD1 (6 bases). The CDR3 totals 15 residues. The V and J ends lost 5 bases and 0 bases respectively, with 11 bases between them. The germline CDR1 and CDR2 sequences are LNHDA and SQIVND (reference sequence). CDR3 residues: CASSWTESSGNTIYF. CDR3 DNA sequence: TGTGCCAGTAGTTGGACAGAATCCTCTGGAAACACCATATATTTT.

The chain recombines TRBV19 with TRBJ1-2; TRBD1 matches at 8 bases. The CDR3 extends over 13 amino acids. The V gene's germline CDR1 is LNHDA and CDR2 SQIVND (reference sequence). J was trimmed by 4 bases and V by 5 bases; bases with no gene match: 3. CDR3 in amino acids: CASSYGQGYGYTF. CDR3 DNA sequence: TGTGCCAGTAGTTACGGACAGGGCTATGGCTACACCTTC.

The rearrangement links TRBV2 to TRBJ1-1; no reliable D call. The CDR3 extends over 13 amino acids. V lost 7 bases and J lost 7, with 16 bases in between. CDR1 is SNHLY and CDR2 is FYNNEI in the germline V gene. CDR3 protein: CASKGGSSIEAFF. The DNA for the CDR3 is TGTGCCAGCAAAGGAGGGTCCTCCATTGAAGCTTTCTTT.

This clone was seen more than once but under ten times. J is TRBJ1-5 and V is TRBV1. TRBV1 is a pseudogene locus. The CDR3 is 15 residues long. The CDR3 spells CTSSQSQVSNQPQHF. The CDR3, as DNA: TGCACCAGCAGCCAAAGTCAAGTTAGCAATCAGCCCCAGCATTTT.

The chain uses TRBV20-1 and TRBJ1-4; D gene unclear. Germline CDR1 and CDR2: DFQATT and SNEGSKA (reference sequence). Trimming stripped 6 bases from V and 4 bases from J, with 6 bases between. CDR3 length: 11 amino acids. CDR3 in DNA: TGCAGTGCCGCTTATAATGAAAAACTGTTTTTT. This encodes CSAAYNEKLFF.

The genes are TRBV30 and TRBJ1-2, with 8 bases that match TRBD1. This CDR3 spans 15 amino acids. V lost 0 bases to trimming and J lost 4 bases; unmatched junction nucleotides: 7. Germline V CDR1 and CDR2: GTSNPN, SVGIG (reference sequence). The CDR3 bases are TGTGCCTGGAGTGTCCGGACAGGGTTCGGCTATGGCTACACCTTC. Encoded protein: CAWSVRTGFGYGYTF. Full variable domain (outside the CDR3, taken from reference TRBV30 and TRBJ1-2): SQTIHQWPATLVQPVGSPLSLECTVEGTSNPNLYWYRQAAGRGLQLLFYSVGIGQISSEVPQNLSASRPQDRQFILSSKKLLLSDSGFYLCAWSVRTGFGYGYTFGSGTRLTVV.

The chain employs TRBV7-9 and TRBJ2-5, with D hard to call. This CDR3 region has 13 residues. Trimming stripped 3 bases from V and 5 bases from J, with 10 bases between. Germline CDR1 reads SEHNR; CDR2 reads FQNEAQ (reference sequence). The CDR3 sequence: CASSFGRSETQYF. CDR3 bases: TGTGCCAGCAGCTTCGGGCGGAGCGAGACCCAGTACTTC.